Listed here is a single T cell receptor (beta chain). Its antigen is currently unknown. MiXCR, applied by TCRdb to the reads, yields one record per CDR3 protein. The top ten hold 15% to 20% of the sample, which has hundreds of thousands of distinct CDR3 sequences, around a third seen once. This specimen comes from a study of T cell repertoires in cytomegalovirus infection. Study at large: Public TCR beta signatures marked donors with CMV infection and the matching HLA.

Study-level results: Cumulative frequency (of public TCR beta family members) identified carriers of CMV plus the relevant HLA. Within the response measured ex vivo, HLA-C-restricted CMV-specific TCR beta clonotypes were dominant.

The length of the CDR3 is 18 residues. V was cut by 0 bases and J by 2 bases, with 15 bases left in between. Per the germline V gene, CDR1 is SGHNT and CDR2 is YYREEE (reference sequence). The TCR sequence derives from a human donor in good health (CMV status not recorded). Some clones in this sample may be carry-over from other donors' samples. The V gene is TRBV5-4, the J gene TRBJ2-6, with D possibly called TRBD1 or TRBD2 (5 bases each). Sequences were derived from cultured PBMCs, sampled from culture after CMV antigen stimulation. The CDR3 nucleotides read TGTGCCAGCAGCTTGGGGGGGACGAGTTCAGCTGGGGCCAACGTCCTGACTTTC. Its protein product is CASSLGGTSSAGANVLTF.